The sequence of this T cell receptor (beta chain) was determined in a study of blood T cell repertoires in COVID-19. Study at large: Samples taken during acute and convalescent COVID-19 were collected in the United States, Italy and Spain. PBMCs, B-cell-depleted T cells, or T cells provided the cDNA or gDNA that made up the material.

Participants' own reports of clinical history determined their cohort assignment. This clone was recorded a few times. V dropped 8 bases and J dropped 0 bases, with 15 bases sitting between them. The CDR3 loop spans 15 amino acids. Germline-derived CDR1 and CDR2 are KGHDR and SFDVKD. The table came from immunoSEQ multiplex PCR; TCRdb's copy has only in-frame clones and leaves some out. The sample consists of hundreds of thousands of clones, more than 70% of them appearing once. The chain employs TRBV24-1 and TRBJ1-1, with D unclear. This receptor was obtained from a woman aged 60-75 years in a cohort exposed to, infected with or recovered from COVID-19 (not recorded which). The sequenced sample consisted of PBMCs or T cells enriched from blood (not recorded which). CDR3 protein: CATTHFGGMNTEAFF. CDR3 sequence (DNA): TGTGCCACCACTCATTTTGGAGGTATGAACACTGAAGCTTTCTTT.